One TCR beta chain is described in this entry. Germline V gene lookup returns CDR1 LGHNA and CDR2 YSLEER. The ends lost 2 bases at V and 2 bases at J; junction bases unmatched: 6. The CDR3 contains 15 residues. This sample was included in a study of technical replicates of blood from a handful of donors. Libraries were prepared by immunoSEQ multiplex PCR; TCRdb keeps only in-frame clonotypes and omits some of them. The table lists about 70,000 clones, roughly 89% of them singletons. This chain joins TRBV4-3 and TRBJ2-7; 7 bases line up with TRBD1. This receptor was identified in a human donor in good health. The sequencing input was T cells isolated from PBMCs. The CDR3 spells CASSQTSGTAYEQYF. The CDR3 DNA follows: TGCGCCAGCAGCCAAACCAGTGGGACAGCCTACGAGCAGTACTTC.